This T cell receptor beta chain is from a study of CD8 T cells in Susac syndrome. Random hexamers were used to reverse transcribe the RNA input (about 0.5 to 1 ug). It was immunoSEQ multiplex PCR that amplified TCR beta CDR3 across 54 Vbeta and 13 Jbeta. MiXCR, applied by TCRdb to the immunoSEQ multiplex PCR reads, yields one record per CDR3 protein. The sample has hundreds of thousands of distinct CDR3 sequences; approximately 85% are singletons. Sequencing of TCR beta covered CD8+ and CD4+ T cells obtained from blood. TEMRA cells were FACS-enriched, unlike CD8+ and CD4+ T cells, which were negatively isolated. CDR3 size: 14 residues. Germline CDR1 and CDR2: MNHEY and SMNVEV (reference sequence). The trim removed 7 bases at V and 3 bases at J, leaving 5 bases unmatched.

Sequenced input: CD8+ T cells from PBMCs. The chain joins TRBV27 to TRBJ2-1; 8 nucleotides line up with TRBD2. The TCR originated in a human donor with multiple sclerosis. CDR3 coding DNA: TGTGCCAGCACTAGTCTAGCGGGCTACAATGAGCAGTTCTTC. Translation: CASTSLAGYNEQFF.